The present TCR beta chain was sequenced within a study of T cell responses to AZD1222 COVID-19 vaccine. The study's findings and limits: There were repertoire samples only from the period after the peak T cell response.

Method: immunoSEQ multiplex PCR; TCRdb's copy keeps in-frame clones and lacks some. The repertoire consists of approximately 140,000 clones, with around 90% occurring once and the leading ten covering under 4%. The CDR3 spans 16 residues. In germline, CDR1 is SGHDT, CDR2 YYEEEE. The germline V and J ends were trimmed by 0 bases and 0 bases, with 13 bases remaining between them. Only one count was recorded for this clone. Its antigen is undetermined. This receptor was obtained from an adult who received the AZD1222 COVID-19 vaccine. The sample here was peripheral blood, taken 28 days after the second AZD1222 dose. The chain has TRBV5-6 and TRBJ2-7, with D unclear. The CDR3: CASSLVAGLDSYEQYF. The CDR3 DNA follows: TGTGCCAGCAGCTTGGTGGCAGGTTTGGACTCCTACGAGCAGTACTTC.